This TCR beta chain is from a study of T cell responses to AZD1222 COVID-19 vaccine. Here immunoSEQ multiplex PCR was the method, and the copy in TCRdb shows in-frame clones only, minus some. The repertoire has 20,000 to 30,000 clones, roughly 88% of them found once; the top ten carry approximately 2.6%. The germline V gene encodes CDR1 ENHRY and CDR2 SYGVKD. V gave up 3 bases and J gave up 13 bases, with 12 bases separating them. The CDR3 totals 12 residues. This receptor was identified in an adult who received the AZD1222 COVID-19 vaccine. The chain recombines TRBV10-3 with TRBJ1-4; a possible D gene is TRBD1 (6 bases). The sequences come from peripheral blood, collected 28 days after the second AZD1222 dose. Here the CDR3 reads CAISDGGRRLFF. The CDR3 nucleotides are TGTGCCATCAGTGATGGGGGCCGGAGACTGTTTTTT.